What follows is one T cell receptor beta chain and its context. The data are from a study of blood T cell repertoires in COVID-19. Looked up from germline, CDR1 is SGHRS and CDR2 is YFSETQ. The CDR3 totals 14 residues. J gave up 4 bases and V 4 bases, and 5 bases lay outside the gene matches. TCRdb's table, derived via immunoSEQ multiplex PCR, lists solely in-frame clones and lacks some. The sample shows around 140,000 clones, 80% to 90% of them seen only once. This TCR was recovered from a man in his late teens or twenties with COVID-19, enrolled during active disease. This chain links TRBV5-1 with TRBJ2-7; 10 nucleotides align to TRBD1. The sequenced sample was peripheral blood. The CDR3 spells CASSPTGGEYEQYF. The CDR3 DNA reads TGCGCCAGCAGCCCGACAGGGGGCGAGTACGAGCAGTACTTC.